The source of this T cell receptor beta chain is a study of T cell responses to AZD1222 COVID-19 vaccine. Findings of the study overall: Spike as a whole was targeted by vaccine-associated CD4 TCRs, dominant at 160-218 and 743-854.

As for this clone: What it recognizes is unknown.

TCRdb's table, derived via immunoSEQ multiplex PCR, lists solely in-frame clones and lacks some. The sample includes just under 100,000 clones, approximately 90% seen only once; the top ten take 2.5% to 3.5%. Germline CDR1 MNHEY, CDR2 SMNVEV (reference sequence). The germline V and J ends were trimmed by 5 bases and 4 bases, with 8 bases remaining between them. The length of the CDR3 is 13 residues. The chain combines TRBV27 with TRBJ2-2; D is unresolved. This receptor was obtained from an adult in good health. Specimen: peripheral blood, collected on day 0 of AZD1222 vaccination. CDR3 nucleotide sequence: TGTGCCAGCAGTCCTGAACCCACCGGGGAGCTGTTTTTT. This sequence encodes CASSPEPTGELFF.